The source of this T cell receptor beta chain is a study of T cells in Graves' hyperthyroidism and ophthalmopathy. Findings and limits, study-wide: Expanded thyroid clonotypes (above 0.001) were mostly also found in blood.

V shed 4 bases and J shed 7 bases, with 19 bases lying between them. CDR1 is SGHRS and CDR2 is YFSETQ in the germline V gene. The CDR3 runs to 15 residues. Points on this clonotype: Its antigen is not identified.

Stable disease denoted Graves' hyperthyroidism without ophthalmopathy progression within 18 months. Not enrolled were patients with uncontrolled infection, other autoimmune disease, pregnancy or lactation. The PBMCs studied were ones that came from 10 ml fresh peripheral blood. Amplified regions were TCR beta CDR3 sequences from RNA transcripts. The TCR CDR3 was amplified in a first-round RT-PCR using the HTBI primer set. Each CDR3 protein gets one entry after TCRdb re-called the multiplex PCR reads with MiXCR. Of 370,000 or so distinct CDR3 sequences listed, 25% are singletons. This receptor was obtained from a man aged 50 or older with Graves' hyperthyroidism. The rearrangement joins TRBV5-1 to TRBJ2-3; a possible D gene is TRBD1 (8 bases). Input material: blood. The CDR3 sequence: CASSPRTGRENTQYF. DNA of the CDR3: TGCGCCAGCAGCCCCAGGACAGGGAGGGAAAATACGCAGTATTTT.